This T cell receptor (beta chain) is drawn from a study of blood T cell repertoires in COVID-19. Study-level background: Collection of acute and convalescent COVID-19 samples took place in the United States, Italy and Spain.

V shed 1 base, J shed 4 bases, and the junction held 10 bases outside the gene matches. Germline lookup yields CDR1 SGHKS and CDR2 YYEKEE (reference sequence). The CDR3 runs to 17 residues. TCRdb's table, derived via immunoSEQ multiplex PCR, lists solely in-frame clones and lacks some. The sample shows about 180,000 clones, approximately 83% of them seen only once. The sequenced sample consisted of peripheral blood. V and J are TRBV5-5 and TRBJ1-5; TRBD1 matches at 8 bases. The TCR originated in a human donor with active or convalescent COVID-19. The donor label of this sample is uncertain. Written as DNA, the CDR3 is TGTGCCAGCAGCTTGATCGGGGGGACAGGCCGTAATCAGCCCCAGCATTTT. Translation gives CASSLIGGTGRNQPQHF.